These 5 T cell receptor beta chains share one sample of origin, sequenced in a study of blood T cell repertoires in COVID-19. Method: immunoSEQ multiplex PCR; TCRdb's copy keeps in-frame clones and lacks some. There are around 140,000 clones in the sample; around 90% occur only once, and 1.5% to 2% lies in the top ten. The sequencing input was peripheral blood. The receptors here all came from a man aged 70 or older with acute or convalescent COVID-19.

V and J are TRBV3-1 (or the pseudogene TRBV3-2) and TRBJ2-3; no firm D call. Trimming left V 1 base short and J 3 bases short, with 14 bases between. The CDR3 sequence is 16 residues long. Germline V CDR1 and CDR2: LGHDT, YNNKEL (reference sequence). Here the CDR3 reads CASSQARQPSTDTQYF. The CDR3 DNA reads as TGTGCCAGCAGCCAAGCCCGACAACCCTCTACAGATACGCAGTATTTT.

The rearrangement joins TRBV6-5 to TRBJ2-2; D uncertain. This CDR3 is built from 13 residues. CDR1 is MNHEY and CDR2 is SVGAGI in the germline V gene. The ends were cut back, 5 bases at V and 1 base at J, with 5 bases in the middle. The CDR3 DNA reads TGTGCCAGCAGTCTTTGGAACACCGGGGAGCTGTTTTTT. Its protein is CASSLWNTGELFF.

The chain is built from TRBV4-1 and TRBJ1-2; no firm D call. Trimming took off 0 bases at V and 8 bases at J, with 7 bases between the two ends. Germline V gene lookup returns CDR1 MGHRA and CDR2 YSYEKL. The CDR3 is 12 residues long. The CDR3 nucleotides are TGCGCCAGCAGCCAAGATCTGGAGGGCTACACCTTC. Translating gives CASSQDLEGYTF.

V and J are TRBV4-2 and TRBJ1-2; 12 nucleotides line up with TRBD1. V gave up 1 base and J gave up 2 bases; unmatched junction bases: 5. The CDR3 covers 17 residues. Germline V gene lookup returns CDR1 LGHNA and CDR2 YNFKEQ. The CDR3 reads CASSQVGTGGANYGYTF. The CDR3 DNA reads as TGTGCCAGCAGCCAAGTCGGGACAGGGGGCGCGAACTATGGCTACACCTTC.

The chain combines TRBV28 with TRBJ2-5; 8 nucleotides align to TRBD1. CDR3 length equals 14 residues. The germline gives CDR1 MDHEN, CDR2 SYDVKM. V gave up 5 bases and J gave up 5 bases; unmatched junction bases: 7. The chain's CDR3 is CASSRQGTWETQYF. The CDR3 DNA sequence: TGTGCCAGCAGTCGACAGGGGACATGGGAGACCCAGTACTTC.